Presented here are 27 T cell receptor beta chains from one specimen sequenced in a study of cytomegalovirus exposure and HLA in healthy donors. Researchers ran the PCR with 60 Vbeta and 13 Jbeta primers. Using immunoSEQ multiplex PCR, the repertoire was profiled, and TCRdb retains in-frame clones only, with some absent. The sample has tens of thousands of clones. Sequencing was performed on PBMCs. All receptors derive from a female donor in good health and CMV-seropositive.

The V call is TRBV2, the J call TRBJ2-7; perhaps TRBD1 as D (5 bases). Germline V gene data show CDR1 as SNHLY and CDR2 as FYNNEI. The CDR3 runs 14 residues. The V and J ends lost 5 bases and 5 bases respectively, with 16 bases between them. CDR3 in amino acids: CASSPFPGYDEQYF. DNA of the CDR3: TGTGCCAGCAGTCCCTTTCCAGGGTACGACGAGCAGTACTTC.

The genes are TRBV4-1 and TRBJ2-1, with 7 positions matching TRBD2. V lost 1 base to trimming and J lost 0 bases; unmatched junction nucleotides: 12. Germline V lookup: CDR1 MGHRA, CDR2 YSYEKL. There are 19 residues in the CDR3. CDR3 protein: CASSQVVFGGGSSYNEQFF. The CDR3 DNA follows: TGCGCCAGCAGCCAAGTGGTCTTCGGGGGAGGGAGCTCCTACAATGAGCAGTTCTTC.

V gene TRBV4-3 combines with J gene TRBJ2-1; the D gene is possibly TRBD2 (6 bases). The CDR3 is 17 residues long. The V end lost 1 base, the J end lost 0 bases, and 13 bases lay between the germline ends. The germline V gene has CDR1 LGHNA and CDR2 YSLEER. The CDR3 nucleotides are TGCGCCAGCAGCCAAGTAGTGGCGGGGAGCTCCTACAATGAGCAGTTCTTC. Encoded protein: CASSQVVAGSSYNEQFF.

The rearrangement joins TRBV6-9 to TRBJ1-5, with 7 bases identical to TRBD1. The germline V gene has CDR1 MNHGY and CDR2 SVAAGI. The CDR3 runs 21 residues. With V trimmed by 4 bases and J by 7 bases, 28 bases remained unmatched. The CDR3 DNA is TGTGCCAGCAGTTCCGCAGGGGGAAAACTATCCTTTCGCCCTTACGGCCAGCCCCAGCATTTT. Translated: CASSSAGGKLSFRPYGQPQHF.

J is TRBJ2-1 and V is TRBV19; D might be TRBD2 (7 bases). Deletions cut 1 base from V and 4 bases from J, with 14 bases between. The CDR3 runs 16 residues. From germline, CDR1 is LNHDA and CDR2 SQIVND (reference sequence). CDR3 loop: CASSIVRGGGYNEQFF. The CDR3, as DNA: TGTGCCAGTAGTATAGTGCGGGGAGGGGGTTACAATGAGCAGTTCTTC.

The rearrangement joins TRBV5-6 to TRBJ2-5; 7 bases map to TRBD2. CDR3 size: 15 residues. Trimming cost V 4 bases and J 5 bases; bases outside gene matches: 11. Germline assignment: CDR1 SGHDT and CDR2 YYEEEE. The chain's CDR3 is CASSTGGRGGETQYF. The CDR3 coding sequence is TGTGCCAGCAGCACGGGAGGTCGGGGTGGGGAGACCCAGTACTTC.

The chain has TRBV11-2 and TRBJ1-2; D might be TRBD1 (5 bases). V lost 6 bases to trimming and J lost 7 bases, with 18 bases between them. CDR3 length: 14 residues. Germline CDR1 is SGHAT and CDR2 is FQNNGV. Here the CDR3 DNA reads TGTGCCAGCAGGGAATTGGTAGGGACTATTGGCTACACCTTC. Translation: CASRELVGTIGYTF.

The chain uses TRBV9 and TRBJ2-4; no reliable D call. The germline V gene encodes CDR1 SGDLS and CDR2 YYNGEE. The CDR3 consists of 15 residues. V lost 0 bases and J 5 bases, leaving 12 bases between the germline ends. The CDR3 coding sequence is TGTGCCAGCAGCGTAGATCCTAGACGTGAAAACATTCAGTACTTC. Residues: CASSVDPRRENIQYF.

The chain uses TRBV19 and TRBJ1-1; D is unresolved. This CDR3 contains 13 residues. V was cut by 5 bases and J by 0 bases, with 7 bases left in between. Per germline, CDR1 LNHDA and CDR2 SQIVND (reference sequence). CDR3 nucleotides: TGTGCCAGTAGTCGGGGTTTGAACACTGAAGCTTTCTTT. Translating gives CASSRGLNTEAFF.

The rearrangement links TRBV2 to TRBJ2-2, with D possibly TRBD1 on 5 matching bases. Germline loops: CDR1 SNHLY, CDR2 FYNNEI. With 4 bases removed from V and 2 bases from J, the gap between germline ends came to 14 bases. The CDR3 sequence is 16 residues long. CDR3: CASSGTRRFNTGELFF. The DNA of the CDR3 is TGTGCCAGCAGTGGGACAAGACGATTCAACACCGGGGAGCTGTTTTTT.

V and J are TRBV5-6 and TRBJ1-2; D unresolved. V was clipped by 2 bases and J by 5 bases, with 16 bases between them. The germline V gene has CDR1 SGHDT and CDR2 YYEEEE. CDR3 length: 15 residues. The CDR3 region is CASSFFGGSSYGYTF. The CDR3 DNA is TGTGCCAGCAGCTTTTTTGGCGGCAGCTCTTATGGCTACACCTTC.

The chain employs TRBV19 and TRBJ1-5, with TRBD1 as a possible D gene (6 bases). Trimming took off 3 bases at V and 3 bases at J, with 12 bases between the two ends. This CDR3 region has 15 residues. The germline CDR1 and CDR2 sequences are LNHDA and SQIVND (reference sequence). CDR3 sequence (DNA): TGTGCCAGTAGTATCCTACAGGGTGTCAATCAGCCCCAGCATTTT. The encoded protein is CASSILQGVNQPQHF.

The chain joins TRBV29-1 to TRBJ2-7; a possible D gene is TRBD2 (6 bases). This CDR3 has 12 amino acids. Per germline, CDR1 SQVTM and CDR2 ANQGSEA. Between the trimmed V and J ends, which lost 6 bases and 0 bases, there was a span of 9 bases. The CDR3 loop reads CSVRGGSYEQYF. DNA of the CDR3: TGCAGCGTCCGGGGAGGCTCCTACGAGCAGTACTTC.

V gene TRBV6-1 combines with J gene TRBJ2-3; TRBD1 aligns across 9 bases. The germline gives CDR1 MNHNS, CDR2 SASEGT. The CDR3 is 16 residues long. The V and J ends lost 2 bases and 6 bases, in that order; junction bases with no gene match: 9. CDR3 sequence reads: CASSESRTGAWDTQYF. The CDR3 DNA reads TGTGCCAGCAGTGAATCAAGGACAGGGGCTTGGGATACGCAGTATTTT.

The chain recombines TRBV5-6 with TRBJ2-1; tentative D call: TRBD2 (6 bases). With 4 bases removed from V and 7 bases from J, the gap between germline ends came to 12 bases. The CDR3 length is 13 residues. Germline CDR1 is SGHDT and CDR2 is YYEEEE. Written as DNA, the CDR3 is TGTGCCAGCAGCACCGGGACTTATAATGAGCAGTTCTTC. It yields the protein CASSTGTYNEQFF.

V usage is TRBV18 and J usage is TRBJ2-3, with 8 positions matching TRBD2. Germline V CDR1 and CDR2: KGHSH, LQKENI. With 3 bases clipped from V and 4 bases from J, the junction kept 9 bases outside the gene matches. The CDR3 is made up of 16 amino acids. Here the CDR3 DNA reads TGTGCCAGCTCACCGATCAACGGGGGGGCAGCAGATACGCAGTATTTT. Protein product: CASSPINGGAADTQYF.

The chain carries TRBV6-1 and TRBJ2-7; 10 bases are a match to TRBD1. The germline gives CDR1 MNHNS, CDR2 SASEGT. There are 15 residues in the CDR3. The trim removed 0 bases at V and 4 bases at J, leaving 3 bases unmatched. The CDR3 nucleotides read TGTGCCAGCAGTGAAGCGACAGGGGGCGAATACGAGCAGTACTTC. It is translated as CASSEATGGEYEQYF.

The chain combines TRBV10-2 with TRBJ2-7, with 7 bases that match TRBD2. This CDR3 comprises 15 residues. V shed 7 bases and J 2 bases; nucleotides not matched to a gene: 11. The V gene's germline CDR1 is WSHSY and CDR2 SAAADI. Here the CDR3 reads CASTREGTGTYEQYF. CDR3 coding DNA: TGCGCCAGCACCAGGGAGGGGACGGGTACCTACGAGCAGTACTTC.

The CDR3 sequence: CASSVAGVITDTQYF. In DNA form, the CDR3 reads TGTGCCAGCAGTGTTGCGGGGGTCATCACAGATACGCAGTATTTT. The chain joins TRBV9 to TRBJ2-3; 7 bases agree with TRBD2. Germline CDR1 SGDLS, CDR2 YYNGEE. CDR3 size: 15 residues. Germline trimming cut 5 bases from V and 2 bases from J; bases unmatched to any gene: 8.

The gene calls are TRBV28 and TRBJ2-3; TRBD1 aligns across 8 bases. This CDR3 is 13 amino acids long. Germline V gene data show CDR1 as MDHEN and CDR2 as SYDVKM. The trim removed 7 bases at V and 7 bases at J, leaving 7 bases unmatched. CDR3 bases: TGTGCCAGCATTGGACAGGGCATTTATACGCAGTATTTT. Amino acids: CASIGQGIYTQYF.

The genes are TRBV18 and TRBJ1-5, with D perhaps matching TRBD1 (5 bases). In germline, CDR1 is KGHSH, CDR2 LQKENI. The CDR3 is 14 residues long. Trimming pared 5 bases from V and 0 bases from J, leaving 8 bases between. As DNA, the CDR3 is TGTGCCAGCTCATCGGACAATAGCAATCAGCCCCAGCATTTT. Residues: CASSSDNSNQPQHF.

This rearrangement joins TRBV18 to TRBJ2-3; D gene ambiguous. From germline, CDR1 is KGHSH and CDR2 LQKENI. This CDR3 spans 15 amino acids. V lost 2 bases to trimming and J lost 2 bases, with 11 bases between them. This chain's CDR3 is CASSPFSRSTDTQYF. The CDR3, as DNA: TGTGCCAGCTCACCATTTAGTCGATCCACAGATACGCAGTATTTT.

The chain carries TRBV6-5 and TRBJ1-2, with TRBD1 identical over 7 bases. Germline CDR1 and CDR2: MNHEY and SVGAGI. V lost 4 bases, J lost 8 bases, and 10 bases stayed unmatched. The CDR3 length is 14 residues. CDR3 nucleotide sequence: TGTGCCAGCAGTTCGAACAGGGGCTGGGGCGGCTACACCTTC. It codes for CASSSNRGWGGYTF.

The chain carries TRBV9 and TRBJ2-1; 11 positions agree with TRBD2. The CDR3 length is 15 residues. Germline V CDR1 and CDR2: SGDLS, YYNGEE. Trimming cost V 2 bases and J 4 bases; bases outside gene matches: 2. As DNA, the CDR3 is TGTGCCAGCAGCGTCCGACTAGCGGGGTACAATGAGCAGTTCTTC. Translated, it gives CASSVRLAGYNEQFF.

The genes are TRBV29-1 and TRBJ2-1; possibly TRBD1 for D (7 bases). CDR3 length: 13 amino acids. The germline V and J ends were trimmed by 4 bases and 7 bases, with 14 bases remaining between them. Germline V CDR1 and CDR2: SQVTM, ANQGSEA. The DNA of the CDR3 is TGCAGCGTTGGCAGGGGGGCTAGTAATGAGCAGTTCTTC. Translation gives CSVGRGASNEQFF.

The chain uses TRBV28 and TRBJ2-7; TRBD2 matches 11 bases. Unmatched junction bases numbered 2, after V lost 3 bases and J lost 1 base. Germline V gene sequence: CDR1 MDHEN, CDR2 SYDVKM. The CDR3 runs to 15 residues. In DNA form, the CDR3 reads TGTGCCAGCAGTTTTGGGACTAGCGGATCCTACGAGCAGTACTTC. As protein: CASSFGTSGSYEQYF.

The rearrangement joins TRBV5-1 to TRBJ2-1; the D is unclear. The CDR3 loop spans 16 amino acids. Deletions cut 1 base from V and 0 bases from J, with 11 bases between. Germline V gene sequence: CDR1 SGHRS, CDR2 YFSETQ. The chain's CDR3 is CASSLRSSSSYNEQFF. The CDR3 DNA sequence: TGCGCCAGCAGCTTGCGATCCTCTAGCTCCTACAATGAGCAGTTCTTC.